This T cell receptor (beta chain) was captured in a study of CD8+ T cells in alopecia areata. Whole-study context: Each day, treated patients took oral tofacitinib twice, at 5 to 10 mg per dose. Study-wide results and caveats: The study found that many expanded lesional clones persisted in scalp and blood during tofacitinib. The link between baseline CD8+ expansion and response remains uncertain with one nonresponder.

Worth noting for this clone: Its cognate antigen is unknown.

The CDR3 extends over 17 amino acids. RNA, once extracted, was reverse transcribed into cDNA for use as the sequencing template. Assay: immunoSEQ multiplex PCR; the TCRdb copy retains only in-frame clones and omits some. The sample lists more than 140,000 clones; 86% were seen once. Treatment specified: oral pan-JAK inhibitor, 5-10 mg twice daily. Both peripheral blood and punch biopsies of lesional scalp skin were obtained from patients who had alopecia areata. The chain couples TRBV21-1 to TRBJ2-5; TRBD2 is the table's D call, not checked against the DNA. TRBV21-1 is shown as a pseudogene. Here the sequenced sample was CD8+ T cells sorted from blood, taken at week 4, from a patient treated with tofacitinib. The sequence came from a human donor with alopecia areata. Written as DNA, the CDR3 is TGTGCCAGCAGCAAAGGGACTAGAAAACCAACGAAGGCGACCCAGTACTTC. Residues: CASSKGTRKPTKATQYF.